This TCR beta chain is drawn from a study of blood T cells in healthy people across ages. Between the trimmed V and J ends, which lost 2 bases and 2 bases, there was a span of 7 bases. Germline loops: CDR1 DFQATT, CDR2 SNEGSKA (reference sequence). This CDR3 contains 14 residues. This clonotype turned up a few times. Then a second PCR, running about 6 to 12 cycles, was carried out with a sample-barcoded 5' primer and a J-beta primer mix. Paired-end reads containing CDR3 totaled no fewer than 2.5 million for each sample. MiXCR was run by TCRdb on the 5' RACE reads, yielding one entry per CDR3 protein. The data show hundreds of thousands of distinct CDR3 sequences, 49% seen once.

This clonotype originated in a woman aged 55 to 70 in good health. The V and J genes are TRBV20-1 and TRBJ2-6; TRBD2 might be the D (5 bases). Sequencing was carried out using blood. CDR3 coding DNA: TGCAGTGCTAGACTAGCTACTGGGGCCAACGTCCTGACTTTC. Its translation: CSARLATGANVLTF.